Sequencing of this T cell receptor beta chain was carried out in a study of identical twins. Study-level points and caveats: Low generation probability was overrepresented in out-of-frame alpha sequences shared by twins. Out-of-frame sharing of TCR alpha in monozygotic twins was underestimated by models.

TCRdb re-called the 5' RACE reads with MiXCR, one entry per CDR3 protein. The repertoire holds approximately 600,000 distinct CDR3 sequences, with around 7.5% as singletons. Healthy Caucasian donors formed the entire cohort. At least ten counts were recorded for this clonotype. Its antigen is not identified. These sequences were also reported in another study, on yellow fever vaccine responses in identical twins.

Sequenced sample: PBMCs. The sequence was obtained from a young woman in good health.

The CDR3 coding sequence is TGTGCCACCAGCGGTCCAGCGGGATATATAAATGAGCAGTTCTTC. Translating it yields CATSGPAGYINEQFF. The chain couples TRBV24-1 to TRBJ2-1; 7 bases align to TRBD2. With V trimmed by 7 bases and J by 7 bases, 12 bases remained unmatched. The CDR3 is made up of 15 amino acids. Germline lookup yields CDR1 KGHDR and CDR2 SFDVKD.